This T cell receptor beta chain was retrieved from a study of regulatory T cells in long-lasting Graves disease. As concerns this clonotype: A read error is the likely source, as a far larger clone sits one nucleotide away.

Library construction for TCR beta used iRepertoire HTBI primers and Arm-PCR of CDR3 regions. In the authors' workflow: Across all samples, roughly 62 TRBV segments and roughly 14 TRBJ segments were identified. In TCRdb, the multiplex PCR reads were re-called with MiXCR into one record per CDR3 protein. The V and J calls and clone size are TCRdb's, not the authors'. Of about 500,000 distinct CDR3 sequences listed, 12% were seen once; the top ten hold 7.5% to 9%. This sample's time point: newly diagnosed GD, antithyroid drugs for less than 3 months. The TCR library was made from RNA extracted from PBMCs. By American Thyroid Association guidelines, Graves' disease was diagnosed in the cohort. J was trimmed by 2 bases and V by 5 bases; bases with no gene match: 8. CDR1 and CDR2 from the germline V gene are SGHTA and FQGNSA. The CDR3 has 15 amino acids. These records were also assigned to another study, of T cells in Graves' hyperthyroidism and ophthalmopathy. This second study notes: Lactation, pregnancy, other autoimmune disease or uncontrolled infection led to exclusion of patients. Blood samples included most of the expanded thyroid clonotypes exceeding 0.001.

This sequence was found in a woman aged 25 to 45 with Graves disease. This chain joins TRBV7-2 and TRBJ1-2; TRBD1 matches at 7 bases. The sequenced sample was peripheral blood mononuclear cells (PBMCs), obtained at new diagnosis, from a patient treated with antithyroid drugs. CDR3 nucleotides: TGTGCCAGCAGCACATCCGCCAGGGGGAACTATGGCTACACCTTC. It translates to CASSTSARGNYGYTF.